This entry features one TCR beta chain sequence. What it recognizes is unknown. This sample is drawn from a study of shared clonotypes between healthy human individuals. Study findings and constraints: What rarefaction showed was incomplete sorted-subset sequencing despite large depth.

Data came from immunoSEQ multiplex PCR; TCRdb stores just in-frame clones and leaves some out. The sample lists over a million clones; approximately 96% were seen once. From CD4+ cells came CD45RA+ naive and CD45RA-negative memory subsets. The sample was naive CD4+ T cells sorted from blood. Stated subset: CD45RA+ positively selected. The receptor was isolated from a man aged 25-45 years in good health.

In DNA, the CDR3 is TGTGCCAGCAGCGCAGGGGGTTACAATGAGCAGTTCTTC. Translation: CASSAGGYNEQFF. The J gene is TRBJ2-1, the V gene TRBV11-2; 7 bases align to TRBD1. This CDR3 comprises 13 residues. Per the germline V gene, CDR1 is SGHAT and CDR2 is FQNNGV. V was clipped by 5 bases and J by 4 bases; unmatched bases: 2.